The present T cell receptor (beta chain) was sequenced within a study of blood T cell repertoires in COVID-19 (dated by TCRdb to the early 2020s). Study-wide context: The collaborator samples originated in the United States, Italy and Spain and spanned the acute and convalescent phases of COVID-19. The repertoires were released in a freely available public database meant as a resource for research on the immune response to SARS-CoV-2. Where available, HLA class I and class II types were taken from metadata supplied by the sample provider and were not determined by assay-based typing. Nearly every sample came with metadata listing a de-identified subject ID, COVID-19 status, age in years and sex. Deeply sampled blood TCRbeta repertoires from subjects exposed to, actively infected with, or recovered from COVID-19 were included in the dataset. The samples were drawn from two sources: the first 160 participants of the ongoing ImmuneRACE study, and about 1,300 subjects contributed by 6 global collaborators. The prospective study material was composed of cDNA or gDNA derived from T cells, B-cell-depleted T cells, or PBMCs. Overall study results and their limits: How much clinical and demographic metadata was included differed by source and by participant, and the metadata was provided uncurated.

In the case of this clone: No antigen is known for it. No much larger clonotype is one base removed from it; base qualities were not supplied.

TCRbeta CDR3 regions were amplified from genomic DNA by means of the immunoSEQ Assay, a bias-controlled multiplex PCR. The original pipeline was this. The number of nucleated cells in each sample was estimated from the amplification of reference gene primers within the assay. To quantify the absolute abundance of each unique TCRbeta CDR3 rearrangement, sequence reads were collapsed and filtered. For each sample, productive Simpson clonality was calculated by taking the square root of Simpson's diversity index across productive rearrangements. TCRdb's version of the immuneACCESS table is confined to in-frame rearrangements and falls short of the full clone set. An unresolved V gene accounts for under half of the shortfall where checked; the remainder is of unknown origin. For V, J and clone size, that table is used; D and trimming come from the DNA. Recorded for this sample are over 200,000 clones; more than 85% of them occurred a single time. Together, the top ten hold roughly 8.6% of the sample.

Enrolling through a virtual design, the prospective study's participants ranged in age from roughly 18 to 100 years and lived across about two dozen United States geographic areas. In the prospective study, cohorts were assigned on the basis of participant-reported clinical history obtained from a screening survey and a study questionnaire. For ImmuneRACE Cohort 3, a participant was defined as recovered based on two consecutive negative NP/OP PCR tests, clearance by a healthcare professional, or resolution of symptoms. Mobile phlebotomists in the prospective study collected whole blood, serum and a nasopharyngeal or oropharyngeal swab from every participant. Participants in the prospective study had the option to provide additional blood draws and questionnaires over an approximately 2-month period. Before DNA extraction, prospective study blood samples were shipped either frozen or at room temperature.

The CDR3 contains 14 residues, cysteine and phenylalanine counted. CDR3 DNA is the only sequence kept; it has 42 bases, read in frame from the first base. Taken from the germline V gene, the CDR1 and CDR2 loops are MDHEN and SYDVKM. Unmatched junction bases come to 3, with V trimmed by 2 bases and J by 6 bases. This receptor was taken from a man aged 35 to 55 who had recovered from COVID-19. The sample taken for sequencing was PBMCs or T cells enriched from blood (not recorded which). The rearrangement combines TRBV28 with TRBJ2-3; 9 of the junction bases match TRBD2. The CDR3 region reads CASSLSGRRDTQYF. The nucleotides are TGTGCCAGCAGTTTAAGCGGGAGGAGGGATACGCAGTATTTT. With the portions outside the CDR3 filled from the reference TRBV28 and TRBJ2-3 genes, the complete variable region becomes DVKVTQSSRYLVKRTGEKVFLECVQDMDHENMFWYRQDPGLGLRLIYFSYDVKMKEKGDIPEGYSVSREKKERFSLILESASTNQTSMYLCASSLSGRRDTQYFGPGTRLTVL.